This entry features one TCR beta chain sequence. No antigen is known for it. The record originates from a study of cytomegalovirus exposure and HLA in healthy donors. Whole-study results and caveats: Presence/absence analyses rested on an assumption that sequencing depth was roughly uniform across donors.

Everyone who donated was a healthy bone marrow donor. Germline V gene lookup returns CDR1 SGHRS and CDR2 YFSETQ. There are 16 residues in the CDR3. The germline V and J ends were trimmed by 4 bases and 3 bases, with 17 bases remaining between them. With 60 Vbeta and 13 Jbeta primers, the PCR was carried out. The data were produced by immunoSEQ multiplex PCR, yet TCRdb's version contains in-frame clones alone and is incomplete. Of 100,000 to 150,000 clones detected, 76% appear once; the ten largest clones hold roughly 2%. Sample: PBMCs. The chain combines TRBV5-1 with TRBJ1-3; D is uncertain. The receptor's source is a man aged 45-60 years in good health and CMV-seronegative. CDR3 nucleotides: TGCGCCAGCAGCGCCTCGGGGAGATCGGGTGGAAACACCATATATTTT. Translation gives CASSASGRSGGNTIYF.